Here is one TCR beta chain with its context. As originally analysed: Amplification of reference gene primers was used by the study to estimate nucleated cell counts. Sequencing used immunoSEQ multiplex PCR; TCRdb keeps in-frame clones, though not all of them. Clonal size and the V and J genes are those of that table, whereas D and trimming came from the DNA. This sample yields about 250,000 clones, of which 80% to 90% are seen a single time; more than 6.5% belongs to the top ten. Trimming took off 7 bases at V and 4 bases at J, with 13 bases between the two ends. In germline, CDR1 is SEHNR, CDR2 FQNEAQ (reference sequence). The CDR3 runs to 14 residues. The sample originates from a study of blood T cell repertoires in COVID-19. As for the study in general: Samples came from the United States, Italy and Spain, spanning acute and convalescent COVID-19. Sources were T cells, B-cell-depleted T cells, or PBMCs; the material itself was cDNA or gDNA.

This sequence originates from a man aged 35-49 years with active or convalescent COVID-19. The sample was peripheral blood. V is TRBV7-9 and J is TRBJ1-4; TRBD1 is a possible D gene (5 bases). CDR3 in amino acids: CASTLGRGNEKLFF. CDR3 coding DNA: TGTGCCAGCACCTTGGGGCGGGGTAATGAAAAACTGTTTTTT.